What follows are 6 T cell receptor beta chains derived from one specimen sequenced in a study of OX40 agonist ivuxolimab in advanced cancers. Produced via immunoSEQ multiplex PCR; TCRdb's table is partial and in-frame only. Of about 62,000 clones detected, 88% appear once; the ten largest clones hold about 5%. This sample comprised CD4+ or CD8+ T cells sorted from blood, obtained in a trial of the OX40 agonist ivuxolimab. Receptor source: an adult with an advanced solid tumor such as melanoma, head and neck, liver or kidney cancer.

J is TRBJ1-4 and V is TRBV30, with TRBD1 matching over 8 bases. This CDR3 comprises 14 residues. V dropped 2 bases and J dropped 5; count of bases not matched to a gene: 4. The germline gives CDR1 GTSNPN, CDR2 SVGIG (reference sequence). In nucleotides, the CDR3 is TGTGCCTGGAGTAGACAGGGGATGAATGAAAAACTGTTTTTT. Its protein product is CAWSRQGMNEKLFF.

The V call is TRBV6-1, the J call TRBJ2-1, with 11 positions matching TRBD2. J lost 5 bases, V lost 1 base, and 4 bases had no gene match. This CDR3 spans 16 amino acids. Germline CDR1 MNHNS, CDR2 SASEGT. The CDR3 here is CASSEGLAGFDNEQFF. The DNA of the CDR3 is TGTGCCAGCAGTGAAGGACTAGCGGGGTTTGACAATGAGCAGTTCTTC.

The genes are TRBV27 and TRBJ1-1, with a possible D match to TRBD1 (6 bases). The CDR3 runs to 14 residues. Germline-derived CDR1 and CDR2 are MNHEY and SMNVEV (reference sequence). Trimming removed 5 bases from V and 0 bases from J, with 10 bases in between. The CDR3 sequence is CASSLRGVNTEAFF. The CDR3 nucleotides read TGTGCCAGCAGTCTCAGGGGTGTGAACACTGAAGCTTTCTTT.

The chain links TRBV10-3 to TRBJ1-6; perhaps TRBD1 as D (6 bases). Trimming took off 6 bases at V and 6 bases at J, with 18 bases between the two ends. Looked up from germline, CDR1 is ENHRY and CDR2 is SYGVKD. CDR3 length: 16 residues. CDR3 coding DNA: TGTGCCATCAGCGAAGATAGGACAGTCCTTAATTCACCCCTCCACTTT. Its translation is CAISEDRTVLNSPLHF.

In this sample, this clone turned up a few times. CDR3 region: CASSYSHRTGSEQYF. CDR3 sequence (DNA): TGTGCCAGCAGTTACTCGCACCGTACAGGGTCCGAGCAGTACTTC. This chain links TRBV6-5 with TRBJ2-7, with D possibly being TRBD1 (6 bases). CDR1 is MNHEY, CDR2 SVGAGI, per germline. V was pared by 0 bases and J by 6 bases, with 15 bases between. The CDR3 totals 15 residues.

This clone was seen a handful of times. The CDR3 is CASSLNREEGTQYF. In DNA form, the CDR3 reads TGTGCCAGCAGCTTAAACAGGGAGGAGGGTACGCAGTATTTT. The rearrangement uses TRBV7-2 and TRBJ2-3; D tentatively reads TRBD1 or TRBD2 (6 bases each). This CDR3 region has 14 residues. V gave up 2 bases and J gave up 8 bases, with 14 bases separating them. Germline loops: CDR1 SGHTA, CDR2 FQGNSA.